This TCR beta chain comes out of a study of blood T cell repertoires in COVID-19. Study as a whole: Samples representing acute and convalescent COVID-19 were sourced from the United States, Italy and Spain. T cells, B-cell-depleted T cells, or PBMCs provided the cDNA or gDNA that served as material.

Germline V lookup: CDR1 MNHEY, CDR2 SVGAGI. CDR3 length: 13 residues. Methods used by the authors: Estimation of nucleated cell counts was performed using reference gene primer amplification. The protocol was immunoSEQ multiplex PCR, while the TCRdb copy is restricted to in-frame clones and leaves out a portion. V and J calls plus clone size are reproduced from that table; the DNA served to infer D and trimming. Found here are some 70,000 clones, approximately 90% of them singletons; the top ten hold roughly 6.2%. The clonotype was recovered from an elderly woman with active COVID-19. This rearrangement joins TRBV6-5 to TRBJ2-7; TRBD1 agrees at 9 bases. The material sequenced was peripheral blood. CDR3 loop: CASQRTGVAEQYF. CDR3 in DNA: TGTGCTAGCCAGCGGACAGGGGTTGCGGAGCAGTACTTC.